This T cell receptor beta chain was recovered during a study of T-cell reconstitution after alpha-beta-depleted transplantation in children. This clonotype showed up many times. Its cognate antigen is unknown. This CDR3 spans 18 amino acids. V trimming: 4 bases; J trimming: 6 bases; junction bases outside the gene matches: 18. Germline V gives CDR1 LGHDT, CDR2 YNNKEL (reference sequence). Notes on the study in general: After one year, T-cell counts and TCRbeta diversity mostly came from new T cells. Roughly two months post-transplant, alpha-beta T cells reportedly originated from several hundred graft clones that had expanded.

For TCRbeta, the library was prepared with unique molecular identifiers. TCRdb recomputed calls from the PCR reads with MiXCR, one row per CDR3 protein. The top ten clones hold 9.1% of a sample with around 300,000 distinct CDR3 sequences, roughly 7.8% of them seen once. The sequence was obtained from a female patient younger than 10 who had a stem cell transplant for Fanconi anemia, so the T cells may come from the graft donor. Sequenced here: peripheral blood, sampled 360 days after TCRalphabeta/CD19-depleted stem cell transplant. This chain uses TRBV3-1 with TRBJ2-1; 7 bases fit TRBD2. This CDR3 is CASSLLTPPGTTSNEQFF. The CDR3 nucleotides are TGTGCCAGCAGCCTACTCACCCCACCCGGGACTACAAGCAATGAGCAGTTCTTC.